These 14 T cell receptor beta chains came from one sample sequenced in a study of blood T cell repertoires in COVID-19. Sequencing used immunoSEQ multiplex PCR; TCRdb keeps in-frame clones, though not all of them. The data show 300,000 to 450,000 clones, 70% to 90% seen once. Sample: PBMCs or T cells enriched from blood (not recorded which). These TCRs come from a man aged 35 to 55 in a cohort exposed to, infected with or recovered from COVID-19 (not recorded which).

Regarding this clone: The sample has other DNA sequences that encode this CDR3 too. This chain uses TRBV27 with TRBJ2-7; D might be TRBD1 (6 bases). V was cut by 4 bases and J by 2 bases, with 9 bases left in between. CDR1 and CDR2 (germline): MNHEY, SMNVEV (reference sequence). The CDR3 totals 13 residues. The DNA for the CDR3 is TGTGCCAGCAGTTCGGACAGAACCTACGAGCAGTACTTC. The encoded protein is CASSSDRTYEQYF.

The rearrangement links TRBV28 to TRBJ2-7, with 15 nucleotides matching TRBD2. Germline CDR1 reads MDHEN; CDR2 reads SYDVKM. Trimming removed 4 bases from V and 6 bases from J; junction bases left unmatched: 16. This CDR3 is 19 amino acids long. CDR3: CASSSPGQGRTSGRGEQYF. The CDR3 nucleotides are TGTGCCAGCAGTTCCCCCGGACAGGGGAGGACTAGCGGGAGGGGCGAGCAGTACTTC.

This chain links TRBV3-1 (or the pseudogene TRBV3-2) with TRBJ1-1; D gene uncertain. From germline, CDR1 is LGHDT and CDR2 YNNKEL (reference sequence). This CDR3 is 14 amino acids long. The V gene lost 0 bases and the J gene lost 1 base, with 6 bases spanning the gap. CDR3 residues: CASSQDIRNTEAFF. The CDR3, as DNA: TGTGCCAGCAGCCAAGATATCCGGAACACTGAAGCTTTCTTT.

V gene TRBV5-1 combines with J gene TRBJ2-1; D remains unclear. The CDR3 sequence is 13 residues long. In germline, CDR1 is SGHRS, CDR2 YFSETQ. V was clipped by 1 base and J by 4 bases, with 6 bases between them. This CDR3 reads CASSLNGYNEQFF. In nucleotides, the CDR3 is TGCGCCAGCAGCTTGAACGGTTACAATGAGCAGTTCTTC.

The CDR3 loop reads CASSQQTGLAGALRYNEQFF. The CDR3 DNA follows: TGTGCCAGCAGCCAACAGACAGGACTAGCGGGAGCTCTGCGTTACAATGAGCAGTTCTTC. This rearrangement joins TRBV3-1 (or the pseudogene TRBV3-2) to TRBJ2-1; TRBD2 matches at 13 bases. Germline CDR1 and CDR2: LGHDT and YNNKEL (reference sequence). The CDR3 totals 20 residues. After removal of 2 bases from V and 4 bases from J, the junction contained 14 bases not matched to a gene.

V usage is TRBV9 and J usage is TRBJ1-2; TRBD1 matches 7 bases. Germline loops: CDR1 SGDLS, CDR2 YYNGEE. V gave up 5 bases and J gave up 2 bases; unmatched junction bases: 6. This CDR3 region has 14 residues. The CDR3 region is CASREQGTNYGYTF. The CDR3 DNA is TGTGCCAGCAGGGAACAGGGGACCAACTATGGCTACACCTTC. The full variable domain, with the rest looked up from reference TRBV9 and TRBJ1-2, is DSGVTQTPKHLITATGQRVTLRCSPRSGDLSVYWYQQSLDQGLQFLIQYYNGEERAKGNILERFSAQQFPDLHSELNLSSLELGDSALYFCASREQGTNYGYTFGSGTRLTVV.

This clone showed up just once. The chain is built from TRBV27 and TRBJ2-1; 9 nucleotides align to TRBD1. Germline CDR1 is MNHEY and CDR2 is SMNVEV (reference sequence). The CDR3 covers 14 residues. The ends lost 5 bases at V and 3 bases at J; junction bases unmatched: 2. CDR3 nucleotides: TGTGCCAGCAGTGCGGGACAGGGCTACAATGAGCAGTTCTTC. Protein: CASSAGQGYNEQFF.

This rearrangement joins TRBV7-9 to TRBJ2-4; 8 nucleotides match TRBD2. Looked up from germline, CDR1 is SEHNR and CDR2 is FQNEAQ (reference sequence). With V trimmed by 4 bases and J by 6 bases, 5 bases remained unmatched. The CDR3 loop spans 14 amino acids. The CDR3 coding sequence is TGTGCCAGCAGCTCCCCCGGGGGGGGAAACATTCAGTACTTC. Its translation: CASSSPGGGNIQYF.

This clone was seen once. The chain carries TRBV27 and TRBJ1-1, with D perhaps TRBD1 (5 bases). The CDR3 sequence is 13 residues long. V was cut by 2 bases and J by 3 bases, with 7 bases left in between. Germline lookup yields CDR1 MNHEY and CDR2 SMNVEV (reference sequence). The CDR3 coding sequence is TGTGCCAGCAGTTTAAGGGGTGACACTGAAGCTTTCTTT. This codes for CASSLRGDTEAFF.

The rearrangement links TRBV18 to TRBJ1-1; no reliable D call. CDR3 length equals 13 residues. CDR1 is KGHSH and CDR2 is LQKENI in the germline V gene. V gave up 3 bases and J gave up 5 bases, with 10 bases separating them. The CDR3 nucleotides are TGTGCCAGCTCACCTTGGTCCGAGACTGAAGCTTTCTTT. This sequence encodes CASSPWSETEAFF.

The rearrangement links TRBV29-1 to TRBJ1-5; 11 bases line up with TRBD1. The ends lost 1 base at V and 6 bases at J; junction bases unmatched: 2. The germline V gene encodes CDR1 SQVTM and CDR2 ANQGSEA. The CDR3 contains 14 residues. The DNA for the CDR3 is TGCAGCGTTGAAGGGACAGGGGGCGGTCAGCCCCAGCATTTT. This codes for CSVEGTGGGQPQHF.

In DNA, the CDR3 is TGTGCCAGCAGCTTAGGTCGGGTAGGGGGCACTGAAGCTTTCTTT. Amino acids: CASSLGRVGGTEAFF. The chain combines TRBV7-9 with TRBJ1-1, with a possible D match to TRBD1 (6 bases). The ends were cut back, 1 base at V and 4 bases at J, with 13 bases in the middle. Germline loops: CDR1 SEHNR, CDR2 FQNEAQ (reference sequence). The CDR3 extends over 15 amino acids.

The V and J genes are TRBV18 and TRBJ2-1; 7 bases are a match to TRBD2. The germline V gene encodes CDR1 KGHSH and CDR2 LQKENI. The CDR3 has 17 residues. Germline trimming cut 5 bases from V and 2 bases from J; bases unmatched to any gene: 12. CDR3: CASSYQADSGAYNEQFF. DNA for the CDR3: TGTGCCAGCTCATACCAAGCCGACAGCGGGGCCTACAATGAGCAGTTCTTC.

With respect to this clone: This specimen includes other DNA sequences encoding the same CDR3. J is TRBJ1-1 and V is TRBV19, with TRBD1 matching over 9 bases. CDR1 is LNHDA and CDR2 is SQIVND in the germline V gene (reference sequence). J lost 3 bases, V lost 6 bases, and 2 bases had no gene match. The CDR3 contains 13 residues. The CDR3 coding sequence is TGTGCCAGTAGCCGACAGGGGGACACTGAAGCTTTCTTT. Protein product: CASSRQGDTEAFF.